The rows below give T cell receptor beta chains drawn from one sample of a study of human T cells and chemical hapten exposure. TCRdb called the RACE reads again in MiXCR, with one record for every CDR3 protein. The table shows about 40,000 distinct CDR3 sequences, with 3% to 3.5% occurring only once. Sequencing was performed on whole blood, taken in connection with sensitization to the hapten diphenylcyclopropenone (DPC). All receptors come from a man aged 40-50 years with alopecia areata. Some clones in this sample may be carry-over from other donors' samples. CDR3s leave out the opening cysteine and the closing phenylalanine or tryptophan. Fields, in order: V gene, J gene, CDR3 protein.

v_gene: TRBV6-5
j_gene: TRBJ2-4
CDR3aa: ASRTTSGITLAKNIQY

v_gene: TRBV5-6
j_gene: TRBJ2-7
CDR3aa: ASSLYSGTGRSEQY

v_gene: TRBV12-3/TRBV12-4
j_gene: TRBJ2-7
CDR3aa: ASTQPLYGTSGEYEQY

v_gene: TRBV7-2
j_gene: TRBJ2-1
CDR3aa: ASSLRNPKPGVSYNEQF

v_gene: TRBV5-6
j_gene: TRBJ2-3
CDR3aa: ASSLGSTDTQY

v_gene: TRBV29-1
j_gene: TRBJ1-3
CDR3aa: SAVGQGASGTGNTIY

v_gene: TRBV12-3/TRBV12-4
j_gene: TRBJ1-2
CDR3aa: ASTTNPNYGYT

v_gene: TRBV7-9
j_gene: TRBJ2-6
CDR3aa: ASRGVQGRNSGANVLT

v_gene: TRBV6-5
j_gene: TRBJ1-1
CDR3aa: ASGRVNTEAF

v_gene: TRBV12-3/TRBV12-4
j_gene: TRBJ2-3
CDR3aa: ASSFGMPSGSTDTQY

v_gene: TRBV28
j_gene: TRBJ2-7
CDR3aa: ASRPQGARAIPYEQY

v_gene: TRBV6-2/TRBV6-3
j_gene: TRBJ1-5
CDR3aa: ASSYWAPANQPQH

v_gene: TRBV3-1
j_gene: TRBJ2-3
CDR3aa: ASSSMERGSTDTQY